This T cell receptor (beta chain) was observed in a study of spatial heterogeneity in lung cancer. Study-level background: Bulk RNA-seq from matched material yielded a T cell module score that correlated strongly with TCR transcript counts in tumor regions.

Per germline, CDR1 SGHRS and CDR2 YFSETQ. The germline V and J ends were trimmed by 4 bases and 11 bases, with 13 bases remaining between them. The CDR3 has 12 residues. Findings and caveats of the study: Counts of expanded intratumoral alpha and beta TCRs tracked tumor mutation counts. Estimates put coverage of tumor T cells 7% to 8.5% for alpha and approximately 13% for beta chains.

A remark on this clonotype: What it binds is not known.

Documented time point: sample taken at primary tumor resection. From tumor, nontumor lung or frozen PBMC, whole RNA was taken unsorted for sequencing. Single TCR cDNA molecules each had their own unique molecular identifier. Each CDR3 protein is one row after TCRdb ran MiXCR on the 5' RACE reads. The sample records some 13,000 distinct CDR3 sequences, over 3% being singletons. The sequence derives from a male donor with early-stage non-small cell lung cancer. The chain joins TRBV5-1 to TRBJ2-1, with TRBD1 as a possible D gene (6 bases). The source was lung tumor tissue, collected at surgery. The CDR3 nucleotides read TGCGCCAGCAGCCCGCTACAGGGTAAGCAGTTCTTC. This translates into CASSPLQGKQFF.